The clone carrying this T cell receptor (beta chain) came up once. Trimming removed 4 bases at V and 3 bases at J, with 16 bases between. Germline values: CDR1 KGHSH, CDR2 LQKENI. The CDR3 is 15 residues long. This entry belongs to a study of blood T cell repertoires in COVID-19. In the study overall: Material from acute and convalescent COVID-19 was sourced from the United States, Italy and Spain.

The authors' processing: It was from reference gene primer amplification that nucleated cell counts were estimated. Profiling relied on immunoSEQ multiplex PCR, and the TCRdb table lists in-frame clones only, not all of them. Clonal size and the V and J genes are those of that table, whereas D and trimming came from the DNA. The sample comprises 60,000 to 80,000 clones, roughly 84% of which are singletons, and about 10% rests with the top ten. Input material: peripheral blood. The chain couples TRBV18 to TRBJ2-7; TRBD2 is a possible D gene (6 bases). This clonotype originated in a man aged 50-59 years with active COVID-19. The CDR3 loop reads CASSQNSGPYYEQYF. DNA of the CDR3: TGTGCCAGCTCACAGAACAGCGGGCCCTACTACGAGCAGTACTTC.